The 2 T cell receptor beta chains presented below share a single source sample, sequenced in a study of shared clonotypes between healthy human individuals. Sequenced by immunoSEQ multiplex PCR; TCRdb stores in-frame clones only, minus some. The sample includes 2 million to 2.5 million clones, less than 95% of them seen just once. The sample was naive CD4+ T cells from PBMCs. This sample's subset: CD45RA+ positively selected. Source of these receptors: a man between 18 and 29 years old in good health. Some clones in this sample may be carry-over from other donors' samples.

This chain links TRBV29-1 with TRBJ1-4; tentatively, D is TRBD1 (5 bases). The CDR3 runs 13 residues. Looked up from germline, CDR1 is SQVTM and CDR2 is ANQGSEA. V lost 5 bases, J lost 3 bases, and 10 bases lay in between. CDR3 bases: TGCAGCGTTAAGGGACGAGCTAATGAAAAACTGTTTTTT. Protein sequence: CSVKGRANEKLFF.

The rearrangement joins TRBV9 to TRBJ2-1; 11 nucleotides line up with TRBD2. J gave up 7 bases and V 0 bases, and 3 bases lay outside the gene matches. Germline V gene lookup returns CDR1 SGDLS and CDR2 YYNGEE. This CDR3 has 15 amino acids. The chain's CDR3 is CASSVEGLAENEQFF. CDR3 nucleotides: TGTGCCAGCAGCGTAGAGGGACTAGCGGAAAATGAGCAGTTCTTC.